Each of the 20 T cell receptor beta chains below was sequenced from the same sample in a study of response to subunit inactivated influenza vaccine. TCRdb re-called the RT-PCR reads with MiXCR, one entry per CDR3 protein. The data show 500,000 to 600,000 distinct CDR3 sequences, 12% seen once. The sequencing here drew on PBMCs from blood, taken on the day of vaccination. The receptors were gathered from a middle-aged man who received an inactivated influenza vaccine.

The chain couples TRBV20-1 to TRBJ2-5; 8 nucleotides agree with TRBD2. Germline V gives CDR1 DFQATT, CDR2 SNEGSKA (reference sequence). The junction had 5 bases not matched to a gene; V was cut back by 3 bases and J by 5 bases. The CDR3 extends over 13 amino acids. CDR3 nucleotide sequence: TGCAGTGCTAGCGGGAGGGCCAGGGAGACCCAGTACTTC. The encoded protein is CSASGRARETQYF.

This clonotype has just a few counts. V gene TRBV5-1 combines with J gene TRBJ2-7; TRBD1 is a possible D gene (8 bases). This CDR3 has 17 amino acids. V lost 0 bases, J lost 2 bases, and 18 bases lay in between. Looked up from germline, CDR1 is SGHRS and CDR2 is YFSETQ. This CDR3 is CASSLGAGWDRTYEQYF. For the CDR3, the DNA is TGCGCCAGCAGCTTGGGAGCGGGGTGGGACAGGACCTACGAGCAGTACTTC.

This clonotype was counted only a few times. The V call is TRBV6-1, the J call TRBJ1-6; D is ambiguous. The CDR3 runs 15 residues. Trimming took off 1 base at V and 10 bases at J, with 14 bases between the two ends. Germline values: CDR1 MNHNS, CDR2 SASEGT. CDR3 residues: CASSEGSFPSSPLHF. CDR3 bases: TGTGCCAGCAGTGAAGGAAGCTTCCCTAGCTCACCCCTCCACTTT.

The chain joins TRBV5-1 to TRBJ2-2; D ambiguous. Germline CDR1 is SGHRS and CDR2 is YFSETQ. The ends were cut back, 0 bases at V and 5 bases at J, with 14 bases in the middle. CDR3 length equals 16 residues. The CDR3 DNA reads TGCGCCAGCAGCTTGGATTACAACCCCGGGACCGGGGAGCTGTTTTTT. Its protein is CASSLDYNPGTGELFF.

This clonotype was seen more than once but under ten times. The rearrangement links TRBV12-3 or TRBV12-4 to TRBJ1-5; D gene ambiguous. The CDR3 consists of 13 residues. Trimming cost V 6 bases and J 4 bases, with 10 bases left between them. The CDR3 loop reads CASRKQSNQPQHF. The CDR3 nucleotides read TGTGCCAGCAGGAAACAGTCGAATCAGCCCCAGCATTTT.

This clonotype occurred many times. The chain joins TRBV10-3 to TRBJ2-3; D call uncertain. CDR3 length: 14 residues. The germline V and J ends were trimmed by 6 bases and 7 bases, with 17 bases remaining between them. Germline V gene lookup returns CDR1 ENHRY and CDR2 SYGVKD. CDR3 bases: TGTGCCATCAGGACGGACCGGCGGATCCATACGCAGTATTTT. Its protein product is CAIRTDRRIHTQYF.

The V and J genes are TRBV6-1 and TRBJ2-1; the match to TRBD1 covers 8 bases. The CDR3 runs 13 residues. V was pared by 6 bases and J by 9 bases, with 7 bases of the junction left unmatched. Per the germline V gene, CDR1 is MNHNS and CDR2 is SASEGT. The CDR3 DNA follows: TGTGCCAGCAGGATGACAGGGGCGACTGAGCAGTTCTTC. It specifies CASRMTGATEQFF.

This clonotype was observed at least ten times. The chain recombines TRBV7-9 with TRBJ2-7; D is possibly TRBD2 (5 bases). V was shortened by 4 bases and J by 2 bases, with 9 bases between the two germline ends. The CDR3 runs to 13 residues. From germline, CDR1 is SEHNR and CDR2 FQNEAQ (reference sequence). For the CDR3, the DNA is TGTGCCAGCAGCTCTCAGGAGGCCTACGAGCAGTACTTC. Protein sequence: CASSSQEAYEQYF.

In its sample, this clonotype was seen many times. This CDR3 is CASSPSGLAGVGEQFF. The CDR3, as DNA: TGTGCCAGCAGTCCCTCGGGACTAGCGGGAGTTGGTGAGCAGTTCTTC. The genes are TRBV12-3 or TRBV12-4 and TRBJ2-1; 14 positions match TRBD2. The CDR3 loop spans 16 amino acids. The V segment lost 5 bases and the J segment 9 bases; nucleotides outside the gene matches: 9.

Only a few counts were recorded for this clonotype. The CDR3 is CASSGDREKLFF. The CDR3 nucleotides are TGTGCCAGCAGCGGGGACAGGGAAAAACTGTTTTTT. The V gene is TRBV28, the J gene TRBJ1-4; 8 bases are shared with TRBD1. CDR1 is MDHEN and CDR2 is SYDVKM in the germline V gene. V was clipped by 6 bases and J by 8 bases; unmatched bases: 2. This CDR3 is built from 12 residues. Full variable domain (rest looked up from reference TRBV28 and TRBJ1-4): DVKVTQSSRYLVKRTGEKVFLECVQDMDHENMFWYRQDPGLGLRLIYFSYDVKMKEKGDIPEGYSVSREKKERFSLILESASTNQTSMYLCASSGDREKLFFGSGTQLSVL.

This rearrangement joins TRBV2 to TRBJ2-1; D gene unclear. The CDR3 spans 10 residues. The V end was cut by 8 bases, the J end by 9 bases, with 8 bases between. CDR1 is SNHLY, CDR2 FYNNEI, per germline. The CDR3, as DNA: TGTGCCAGCTCCCGGGTTGAGCAGTTCTTC. Translation gives CASSRVEQFF. Together with reference TRBV2 and TRBJ2-1, the CDR3 gives the full variable domain: EPEVTQTPSHQVTQMGQEVILRCVPISNHLYFYWYRQILGQKVEFLVSFYNNEISEKSEIFDDQFSVERPDGSNFTLKIRSTKLEDSAMYFCASSRVEQFFGPGTRLTVL.

The chain is built from TRBV12-3 or TRBV12-4 and TRBJ1-6, with D unresolved. V gave up 3 bases and J gave up 9 bases, with 6 bases separating them. This CDR3 is 12 amino acids long. CDR3 protein: CASSFEGSPLHF. CDR3 nucleotide sequence: TGTGCCAGCAGTTTTGAGGGTTCACCCCTCCACTTT.

The gene calls are TRBV10-3 and TRBJ2-2; D possibly corresponds to TRBD2 (5 bases). From germline, CDR1 is ENHRY and CDR2 SYGVKD. The V end was cut by 8 bases, the J end by 1 base, with 5 bases between. The CDR3 has 12 residues. CDR3 nucleotide sequence: TGTGCCATCCGGGGGAACACCGGGGAGCTGTTTTTT. Translation: CAIRGNTGELFF.

The V and J genes are TRBV2 and TRBJ1-1; perhaps TRBD1 as D (6 bases). Trimming left V 9 bases short and J 4 bases short, with 15 bases between. The CDR3 is 13 residues long. Germline V gives CDR1 SNHLY, CDR2 FYNNEI. The CDR3 nucleotides are TGTGCCAGTACGACAGGAGTGAGCACTGAAGCTTTCTTT. Encoded protein: CASTTGVSTEAFF.

This clonotype was recorded many times. This chain joins TRBV29-1 and TRBJ2-7; the match to TRBD1 covers 7 bases. Germline V gives CDR1 SQVTM, CDR2 ANQGSEA. The CDR3 is 15 amino acids. V shed 2 bases, J shed 0 bases, and the junction held 7 bases outside the gene matches. CDR3 DNA sequence: TGCAGCGTTGAACTCCGGGACAGAAGCTCCTACGAGCAGTACTTC. Protein: CSVELRDRSSYEQYF.

This clonotype was detected only a few times. The CDR3 nucleotides are TGCGCCAGCAGCGGCGGGACAGGGGCCTACGAGCAGTACTTC. Protein product: CASSGGTGAYEQYF. The J gene is TRBJ2-7, the V gene TRBV5-1; TRBD1 matches at 10 bases. This CDR3 spans 14 amino acids. The V gene's germline CDR1 is SGHRS and CDR2 YFSETQ. The trim removed 4 bases at V and 2 bases at J, leaving 3 bases unmatched.

This clonotype was observed a handful of times. The chain joins TRBV4-2 to TRBJ2-3; D is undetermined. CDR1 LGHNA and CDR2 YNFKEQ come from the germline V gene. The CDR3 covers 14 residues. The germline V and J ends were trimmed by 0 bases and 0 bases, with 4 bases remaining between them. The CDR3: CASSQDYSTDTQYF. CDR3 in DNA: TGTGCCAGCAGCCAAGATTACAGCACAGATACGCAGTATTTT.

The chain links TRBV29-1 to TRBJ1-4; TRBD1 matches 7 bases. This CDR3 is built from 11 residues. The junction had 7 bases not matched to a gene; V was cut back by 7 bases and J by 11 bases. Germline CDR1 reads SQVTM; CDR2 reads ANQGSEA. CDR3 in amino acids: CSAAQGEKLFF. The CDR3 coding sequence is TGCAGCGCAGCTCAGGGGGAGAAACTGTTTTTT.

This clonotype was observed a few times. The genes are TRBV4-1 and TRBJ2-3; D gene ambiguous. The germline gives CDR1 MGHRA, CDR2 YSYEKL. The CDR3 has 12 residues. V shed 0 bases and J shed 7 bases, with 5 bases lying between them. CDR3 amino acids: CASSQDRNTQYF. The DNA of the CDR3 is TGCGCCAGCAGCCAAGATAGGAATACGCAGTATTTT.

This clonotype occurred a few times. The chain recombines TRBV11-2 with TRBJ1-2; D not certain. Trimming removed 5 bases at V and 0 bases at J, with 7 bases between. This CDR3 has 13 amino acids. The germline V gene has CDR1 SGHAT and CDR2 FQNNGV. The CDR3, as DNA: TGTGCCAGCAGCCCGATTCCTAACTATGGCTACACCTTC. It encodes CASSPIPNYGYTF.